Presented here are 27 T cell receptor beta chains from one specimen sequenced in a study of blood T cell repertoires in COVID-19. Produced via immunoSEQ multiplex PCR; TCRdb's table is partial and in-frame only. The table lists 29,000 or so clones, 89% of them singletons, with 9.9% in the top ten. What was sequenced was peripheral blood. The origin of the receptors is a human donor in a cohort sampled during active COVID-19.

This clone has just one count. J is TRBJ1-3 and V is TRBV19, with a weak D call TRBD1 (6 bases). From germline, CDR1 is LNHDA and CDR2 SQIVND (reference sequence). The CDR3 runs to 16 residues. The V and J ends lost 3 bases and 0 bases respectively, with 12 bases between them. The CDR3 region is CASSITGQTSGNTIYF. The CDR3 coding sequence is TGTGCCAGTAGTATCACGGGACAAACCTCTGGAAACACCATATATTTT.

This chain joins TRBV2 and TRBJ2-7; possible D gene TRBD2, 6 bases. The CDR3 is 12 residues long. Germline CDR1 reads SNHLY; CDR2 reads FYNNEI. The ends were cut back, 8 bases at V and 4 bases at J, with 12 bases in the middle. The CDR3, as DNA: TGTGCCAGCGGAGGGTCGATTTACGAGCAGTACTTC. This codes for CASGGSIYEQYF.

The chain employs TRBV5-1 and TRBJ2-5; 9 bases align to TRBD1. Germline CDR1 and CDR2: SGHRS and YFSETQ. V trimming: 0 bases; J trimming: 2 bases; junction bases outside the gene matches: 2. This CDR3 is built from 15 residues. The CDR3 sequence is CASSLAGTGQETQYF. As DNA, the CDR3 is TGCGCCAGCAGCTTGGCTGGGACAGGGCAAGAGACCCAGTACTTC.

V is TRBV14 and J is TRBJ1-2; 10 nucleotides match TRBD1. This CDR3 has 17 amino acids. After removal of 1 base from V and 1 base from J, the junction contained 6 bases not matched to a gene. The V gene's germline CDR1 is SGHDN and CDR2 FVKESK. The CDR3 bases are TGTGCCAGCAGCCAAGGGGACAGGGGACTACTTAACTATGGCTACACCTTC. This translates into CASSQGDRGLLNYGYTF.

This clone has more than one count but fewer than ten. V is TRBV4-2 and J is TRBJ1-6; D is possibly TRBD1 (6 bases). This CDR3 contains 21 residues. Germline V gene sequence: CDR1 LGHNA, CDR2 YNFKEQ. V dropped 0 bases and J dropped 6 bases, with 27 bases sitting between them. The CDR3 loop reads CASSQESGHTSRRAPNSPLHF. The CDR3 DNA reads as TGTGCCAGCAGCCAAGAATCGGGACATACCTCGCGACGAGCCCCTAATTCACCCCTCCACTTT.

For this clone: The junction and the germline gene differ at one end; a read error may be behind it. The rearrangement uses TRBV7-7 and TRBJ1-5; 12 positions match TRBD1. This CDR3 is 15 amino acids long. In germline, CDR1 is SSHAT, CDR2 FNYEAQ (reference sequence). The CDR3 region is CASRRDRGRRQPQHF. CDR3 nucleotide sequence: TGTGCTAGCAGGCGGGACAGGGGGCGACGGCAGCCCCAGCATTTT. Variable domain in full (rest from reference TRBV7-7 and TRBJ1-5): GAGVSQSPRYKVTKRGQDVTLRCDPISSHATLYWYQQALGQGPEFLTYFNYEAQPDKSGLPSDRFSAERPEGSISTLTIQRTEQRDSAMYRCASRRDRGRRQPQHFGDGTRLSIL.

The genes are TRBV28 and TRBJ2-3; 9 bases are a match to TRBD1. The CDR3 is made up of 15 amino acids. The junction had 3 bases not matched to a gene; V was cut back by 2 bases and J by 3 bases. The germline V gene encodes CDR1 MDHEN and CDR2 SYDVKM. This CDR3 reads CASSLPGQGTDTQYF. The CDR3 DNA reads TGTGCCAGCAGTTTACCGGGACAGGGAACAGATACGCAGTATTTT.

The CDR3 DNA reads as TGTGCCAGCAGTTCCCTAGCGGGGACTAGCACAGATACGCAGTATTTT. Translating gives CASSSLAGTSTDTQYF. The chain employs TRBV28 and TRBJ2-3; 9 bases agree with TRBD2. The V gene's germline CDR1 is MDHEN and CDR2 SYDVKM. This CDR3 has 16 residues. V was clipped by 4 bases and J by 0 bases; unmatched bases: 5.

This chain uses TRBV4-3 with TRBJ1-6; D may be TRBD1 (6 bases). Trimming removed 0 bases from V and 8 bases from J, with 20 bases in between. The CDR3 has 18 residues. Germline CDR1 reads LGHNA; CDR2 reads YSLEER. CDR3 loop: CASSQDRGAGEYYSPLHF. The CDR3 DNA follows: TGCGCCAGCAGCCAAGATCGGGGCGCAGGGGAGTATTATTCACCCCTCCACTTT.

In DNA, the CDR3 is TGCGCCAGCAGCCTTACAGGGGAATACTCCACTGAAGCTTTCTTT. This gives the protein CASSLTGEYSTEAFF. V usage is TRBV5-1 and J usage is TRBJ1-1, with 7 nucleotides matching TRBD1. V trimming: 4 bases; J trimming: 4 bases; junction bases outside the gene matches: 10. The CDR3 contains 15 residues. Germline values: CDR1 SGHRS, CDR2 YFSETQ.

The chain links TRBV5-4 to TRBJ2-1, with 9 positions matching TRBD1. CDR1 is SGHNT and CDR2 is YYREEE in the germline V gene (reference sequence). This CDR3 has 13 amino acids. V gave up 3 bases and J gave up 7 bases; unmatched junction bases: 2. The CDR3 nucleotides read TGTGCCAGCAGCTCGGGACAGGGAAATGAGCAGTTCTTC. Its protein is CASSSGQGNEQFF.

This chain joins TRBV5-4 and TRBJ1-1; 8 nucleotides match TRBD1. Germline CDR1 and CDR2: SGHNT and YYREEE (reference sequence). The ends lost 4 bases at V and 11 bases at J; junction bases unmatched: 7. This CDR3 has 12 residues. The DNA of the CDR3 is TGTGCCAGCAGCCTAGGACAGGGAGACGCTTTCTTT. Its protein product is CASSLGQGDAFF.

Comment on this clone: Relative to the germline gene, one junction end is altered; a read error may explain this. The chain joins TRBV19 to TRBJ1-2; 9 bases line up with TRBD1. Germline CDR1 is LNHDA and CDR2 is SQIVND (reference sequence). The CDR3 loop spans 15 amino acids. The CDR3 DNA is TGTGCCAGTAGCAGCCCGGGACAGGGAGCGGAGGGCTACGCCTTC. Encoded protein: CASSSPGQGAEGYAF.

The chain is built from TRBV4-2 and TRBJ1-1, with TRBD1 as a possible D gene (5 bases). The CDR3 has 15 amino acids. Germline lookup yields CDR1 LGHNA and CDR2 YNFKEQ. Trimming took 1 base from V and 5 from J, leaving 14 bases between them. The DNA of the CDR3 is TGTGCCAGCAGCCAAGGGAGGCAGGGAGGGACTGAAGCTTTCTTT. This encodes CASSQGRQGGTEAFF.

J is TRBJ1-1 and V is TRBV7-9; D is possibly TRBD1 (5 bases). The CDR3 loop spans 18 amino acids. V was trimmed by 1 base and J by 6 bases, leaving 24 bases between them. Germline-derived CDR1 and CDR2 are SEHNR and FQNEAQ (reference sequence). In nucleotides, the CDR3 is TGTGCCAGCAGCTTAGGCGCGGGACCCAGTTCAGCAGACGCTGAAGCTTTCTTT. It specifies CASSLGAGPSSADAEAFF. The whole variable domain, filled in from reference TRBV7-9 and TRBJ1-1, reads DTGVSQNPRHKITKRGQNVTFRCDPISEHNRLYWYRQTLGQGPEFLTYFQNEAQLEKSRLLSDRFSAERPKGSFSTLEIQRTEQGDSAMYLCASSLGAGPSSADAEAFFGQGTRLTVV.

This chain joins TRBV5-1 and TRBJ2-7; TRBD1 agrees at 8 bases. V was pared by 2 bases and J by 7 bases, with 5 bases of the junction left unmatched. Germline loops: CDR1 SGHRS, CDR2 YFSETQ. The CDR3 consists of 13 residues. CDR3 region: CASSFRTGSEQYF. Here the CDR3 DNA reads TGCGCCAGCAGCTTTAGGACAGGGAGTGAGCAGTACTTC.

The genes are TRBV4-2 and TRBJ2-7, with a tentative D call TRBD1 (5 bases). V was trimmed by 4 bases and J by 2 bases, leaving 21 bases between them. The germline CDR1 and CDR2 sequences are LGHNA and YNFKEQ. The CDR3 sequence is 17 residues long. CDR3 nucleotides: TGTGCCAGCAGCCGCCTGGCCTCGACAGACAGCACCTACGAGCAGTACTTC. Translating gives CASSRLASTDSTYEQYF.

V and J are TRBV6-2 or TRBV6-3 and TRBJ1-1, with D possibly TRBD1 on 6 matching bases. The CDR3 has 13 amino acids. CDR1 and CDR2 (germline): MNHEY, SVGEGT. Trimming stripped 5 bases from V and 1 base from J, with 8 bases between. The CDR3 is CASSGQTNTEAFF. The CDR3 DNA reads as TGTGCCAGCAGTGGACAGACGAACACTGAAGCTTTCTTT.

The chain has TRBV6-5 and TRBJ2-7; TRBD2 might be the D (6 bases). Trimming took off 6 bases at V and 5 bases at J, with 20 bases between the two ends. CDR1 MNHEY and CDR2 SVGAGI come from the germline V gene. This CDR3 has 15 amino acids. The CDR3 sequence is CASSSPGGSGHEQYF. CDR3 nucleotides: TGTGCCAGCAGCAGCCCCGGAGGGAGCGGCCACGAGCAGTACTTC.

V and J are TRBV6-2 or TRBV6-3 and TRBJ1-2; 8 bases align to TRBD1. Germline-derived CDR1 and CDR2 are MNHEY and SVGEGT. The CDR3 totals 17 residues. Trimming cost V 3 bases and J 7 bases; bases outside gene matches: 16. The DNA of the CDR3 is TGTGCCAGCAGTTATCGAGTTGGACAGGGATCATCGCTTGGCTACACCTTC. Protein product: CASSYRVGQGSSLGYTF.

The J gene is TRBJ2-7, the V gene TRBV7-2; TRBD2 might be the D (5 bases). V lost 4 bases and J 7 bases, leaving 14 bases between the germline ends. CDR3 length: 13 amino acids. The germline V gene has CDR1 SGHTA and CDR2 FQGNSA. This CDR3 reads CASSYPDSWEQYF. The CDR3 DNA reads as TGTGCCAGCAGCTACCCGGACTCATGGGAGCAGTACTTC.

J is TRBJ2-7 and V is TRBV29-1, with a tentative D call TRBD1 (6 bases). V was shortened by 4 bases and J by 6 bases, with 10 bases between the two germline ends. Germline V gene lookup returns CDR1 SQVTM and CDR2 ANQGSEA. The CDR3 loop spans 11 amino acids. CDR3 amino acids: CSVVYRVEQYF. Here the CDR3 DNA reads TGCAGCGTTGTTTACAGGGTCGAGCAGTACTTC.

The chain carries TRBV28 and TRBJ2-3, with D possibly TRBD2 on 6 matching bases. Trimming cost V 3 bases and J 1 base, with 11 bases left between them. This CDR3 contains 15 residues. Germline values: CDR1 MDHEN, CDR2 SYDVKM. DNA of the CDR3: TGTGCCAGCAGTTTGCGGGAACAGGGCACAGATACGCAGTATTTT. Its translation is CASSLREQGTDTQYF. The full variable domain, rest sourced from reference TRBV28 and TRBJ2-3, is DVKVTQSSRYLVKRTGEKVFLECVQDMDHENMFWYRQDPGLGLRLIYFSYDVKMKEKGDIPEGYSVSREKKERFSLILESASTNQTSMYLCASSLREQGTDTQYFGPGTRLTVL.

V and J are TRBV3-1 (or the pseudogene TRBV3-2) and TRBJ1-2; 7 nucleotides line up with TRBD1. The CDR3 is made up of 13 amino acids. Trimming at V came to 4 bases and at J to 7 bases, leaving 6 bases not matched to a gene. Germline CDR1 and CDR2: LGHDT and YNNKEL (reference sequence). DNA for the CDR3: TGTGCCAGCAGCCCCACCGACAGGGCTGGCTACACCTTC. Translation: CASSPTDRAGYTF.

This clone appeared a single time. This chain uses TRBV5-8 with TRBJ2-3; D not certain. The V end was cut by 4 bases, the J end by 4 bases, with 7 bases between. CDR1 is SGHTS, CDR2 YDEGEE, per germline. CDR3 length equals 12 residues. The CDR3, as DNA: TGTGCCAGCAGCACCACGGCAGATACGCAGTATTTT. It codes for CASSTTADTQYF.

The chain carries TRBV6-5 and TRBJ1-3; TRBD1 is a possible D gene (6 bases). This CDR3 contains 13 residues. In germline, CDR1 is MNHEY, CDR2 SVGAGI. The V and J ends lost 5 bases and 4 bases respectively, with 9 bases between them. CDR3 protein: CASSTGYGNTIYF. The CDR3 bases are TGTGCCAGCAGTACAGGGTACGGAAACACCATATATTTT.

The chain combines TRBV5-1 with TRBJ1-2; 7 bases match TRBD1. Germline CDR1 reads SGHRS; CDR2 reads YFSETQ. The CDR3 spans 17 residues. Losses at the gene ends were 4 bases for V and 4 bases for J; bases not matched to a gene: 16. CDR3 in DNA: TGCGCCAGCAGCCCGGGACAGCTCCTTGGCCTTGGCTATGGCTACACCTTC. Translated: CASSPGQLLGLGYGYTF.